A single TCR beta chain is shown here with its context. Its antigen is not known. PCR involved 60 Vbeta and 13 Jbeta primers. Some clones are missing from TCRdb's copy, which holds only in-frame ones; the method was immunoSEQ multiplex PCR. The data hold approximately 240,000 clones, with 82% observed a single time. The entry originates in a study of cytomegalovirus exposure and HLA in healthy donors. Study-level findings and limits: Across donors, most TCRs were seen rarely, yet some public ones were widespread. In a later analysis, donors in an Asian-associated ancestry cluster reportedly had fewer N-insertions in productive TCRs than the cohort mean. In a later analysis, TCR association rates varied by HLA locus: DRB1 most, HLA-C fewest.

Source material: PBMCs. The receptor's source is a woman aged 40 to 50 in good health and CMV-seropositive.

The CDR3 nucleotides read TGCGCCAGCAGCCAAGGTTTGGCAGGGCATGCGGTTAACACTGAAGCTTTCTTT. Translating it yields CASSQGLAGHAVNTEAFF. The chain employs TRBV4-1 and TRBJ1-1, with D possibly TRBD1 on 5 matching bases. The germline CDR1 and CDR2 sequences are MGHRA and YSYEKL. Trimming shortened V by 1 base and J by 2 bases, and 20 bases separated the two germline ends. The CDR3 has 18 residues.